The T cell receptor beta chain under discussion was sequenced for a study of CXCR3-negative and CXCR3-positive naive CD8 T cells. Study background: Approximately 140 million TRB reads were obtained in total, which works out to about 1.5 +/- 0.3 million per library. Study-level results: CXCR3-negative naive cells had less hydrophobic TRB CDR3s than did CXCR3-positive naive cells. Cryopreservation partially lowered CXCR3 expression, so most assays used fresh PBMCs. CXCR3-negative and CXCR3-positive naive cells shared comparable TRBV-TRBJ usage, but memory cells did not.

To note about this clonotype: Antigen specificity is unknown.

Through 5' RACE with UMI labels, the TRB cDNA libraries were prepared. From its re-call of the 5' RACE reads, TCRdb lists each CDR3 protein once, without DNA. The table lists approximately 88,000 distinct CDR3 sequences. The CDR3 length is 16 residues. Germline lookup yields CDR1 SQVTM and CDR2 ANQGSEA. Input material: naive CXCR3- CD8+ T cells from blood. Subset in this sample: CD45RO-CCR7+CD27+CD95- naive CD8+ T cells lacking CXCR3 (TNR3-). This clonotype originated in a human donor in good health. Some clones in this sample may be carry-over from other donors' samples. The gene calls are TRBV29-1 and TRBJ2-7; TCRdb picks TRBD2, but there is no DNA to check that call. Here the CDR3 reads CSVSGLAGRRTYEQYF.